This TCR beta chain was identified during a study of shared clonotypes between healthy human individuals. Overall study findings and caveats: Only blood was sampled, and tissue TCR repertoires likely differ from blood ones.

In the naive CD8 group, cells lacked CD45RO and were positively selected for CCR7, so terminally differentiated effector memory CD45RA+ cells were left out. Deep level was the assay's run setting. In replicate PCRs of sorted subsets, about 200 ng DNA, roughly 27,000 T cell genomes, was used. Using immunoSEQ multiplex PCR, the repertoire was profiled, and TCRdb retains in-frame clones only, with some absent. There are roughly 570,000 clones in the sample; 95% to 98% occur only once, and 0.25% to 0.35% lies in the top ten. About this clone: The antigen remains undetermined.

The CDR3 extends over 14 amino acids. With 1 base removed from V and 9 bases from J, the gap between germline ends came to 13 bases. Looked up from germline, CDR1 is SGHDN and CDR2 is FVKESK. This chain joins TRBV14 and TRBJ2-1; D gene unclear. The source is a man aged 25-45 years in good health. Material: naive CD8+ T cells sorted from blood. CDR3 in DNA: TGTGCCAGCAGCCAAGTTGTAGTCTCGGGTGAGCAGTTCTTC. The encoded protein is CASSQVVVSGEQFF. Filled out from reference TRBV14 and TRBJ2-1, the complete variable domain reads EAGVTQFPSHSVIEKGQTVTLRCDPISGHDNLYWYRRVMGKEIKFLLHFVKESKQDESGMPNNRFLAERTGGTYSTLKVQPAELEDSGVYFCASSQVVVSGEQFFGPGTRLTVL.